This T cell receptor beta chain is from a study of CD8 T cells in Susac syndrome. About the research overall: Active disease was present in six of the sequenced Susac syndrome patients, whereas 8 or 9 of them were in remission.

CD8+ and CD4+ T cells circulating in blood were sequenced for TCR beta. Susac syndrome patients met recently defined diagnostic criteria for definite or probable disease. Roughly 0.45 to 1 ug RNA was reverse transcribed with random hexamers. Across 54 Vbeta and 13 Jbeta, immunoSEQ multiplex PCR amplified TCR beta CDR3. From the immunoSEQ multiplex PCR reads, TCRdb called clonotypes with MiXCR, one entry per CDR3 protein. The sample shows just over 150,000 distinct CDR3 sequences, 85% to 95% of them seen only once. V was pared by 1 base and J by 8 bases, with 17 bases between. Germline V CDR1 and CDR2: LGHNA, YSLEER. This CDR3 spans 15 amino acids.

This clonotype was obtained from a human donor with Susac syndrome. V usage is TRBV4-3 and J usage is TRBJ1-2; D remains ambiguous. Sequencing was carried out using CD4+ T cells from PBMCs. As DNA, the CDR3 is TGCGCCAGCAGCCAAGTTGTGGGCACCACGGGGGGCTACACCTTC. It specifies CASSQVVGTTGGYTF.